These 17 T cell receptor beta chains came from one sample sequenced in a study of identical twins. TCRdb independently ran MiXCR on the 5' RACE reads; one entry per CDR3 protein. The sample lists a few hundred thousand distinct CDR3 sequences, 9% to 15% occurring once. The same specimen was also included in a second study, on yellow fever vaccine responses in identical twins.

The specimen was CD8+ T cells sorted from blood. The source of these receptors is a woman between 18 and 29 years old in good health.

This clonotype occurred a few times. The V and J genes are TRBV4-2 and TRBJ2-4; a weak D match, TRBD2 (6 bases). From germline, CDR1 is LGHNA and CDR2 YNFKEQ. The V gene lost 0 bases and the J gene lost 8 bases, with 17 bases spanning the gap. The CDR3 has 16 amino acids. In DNA, the CDR3 is TGTGCCAGCAGCCAAGAGGGGGGACTGACTGAATACATTCAGTACTTC. It is translated as CASSQEGGLTEYIQYF.

This clonotype was seen many times. This chain connects TRBV5-1 to TRBJ2-7, with 9 positions matching TRBD1. Germline trimming cut 0 bases from V and 4 bases from J; bases unmatched to any gene: 2. Germline V gives CDR1 SGHRS, CDR2 YFSETQ. The CDR3 runs to 14 residues. The CDR3 is CASSLVDRGYEQYV. The DNA for the CDR3 is TGCGCCAGCAGCTTGGTGGACAGGGGATACGAGCAGTACGTC.

This chain links TRBV12-3 or TRBV12-4 with TRBJ2-3; D not certain. This CDR3 spans 15 amino acids. V gave up 1 base and J gave up 2 bases, with 10 bases separating them. The CDR3 DNA reads as TGTGCCAGCAGTTTAGGGCTAGGCGTCACAGATACGCAGTATTTT. Translation gives CASSLGLGVTDTQYF.

This clonotype appeared a few times. The chain has TRBV11-2 and TRBJ2-7; D perhaps matches TRBD2 (6 bases). Germline V CDR1 and CDR2: SGHAT, FQNNGV. V lost 2 bases and J 2 bases, leaving 19 bases between the germline ends. This CDR3 is 17 amino acids long. The CDR3 nucleotides read TGTGCCAGCAGCTTATACGGGTTCGACGGCGGGACCTACGAGCAGTACGTC. Protein sequence: CASSLYGFDGGTYEQYV.

There are a few counts of this clonotype. The chain links TRBV4-1 to TRBJ2-7, with 9 positions matching TRBD1. There are 15 residues in the CDR3. The J segment lost 1 base and the V segment lost 3 bases, leaving 4 bases of the junction unmatched. The germline V gene encodes CDR1 MGHRA and CDR2 YSYEKL. As DNA, the CDR3 is TGCGCCAGCAGCCAGACAGGACAGGGGTCCTACGAGCAGTACTTC. Amino acid sequence: CASSQTGQGSYEQYF.

This sequence joins TRBV20-1 and TRBJ2-1; tentative D call: TRBD2 (6 bases). The CDR3 covers 16 residues. V lost 0 bases, J lost 4 bases, and 16 bases lay in between. CDR1 and CDR2 from the germline V gene are DFQATT and SNEGSKA (reference sequence). CDR3 region: CSARDPVTGEYNEQFF. DNA of the CDR3: TGCAGTGCTAGAGATCCGGTGACGGGAGAATACAATGAGCAGTTCTTC.

This clonotype was observed a handful of times. The chain couples TRBV9 to TRBJ2-3, with 7 positions matching TRBD1. Germline V lookup: CDR1 SGDLS, CDR2 YYNGEE. The V gene end was trimmed by 1 base and the J gene end by 4 bases; junction bases not matched to a gene: 6. The CDR3 has 15 amino acids. In nucleotides, the CDR3 is TGTGCCAGCAGCGTACGGGACAGTCCTTCAGATACGCAGTATTTT. Protein: CASSVRDSPSDTQYF.

V usage is TRBV7-2 and J usage is TRBJ1-4, with 8 bases matching TRBD1. The CDR3 consists of 15 residues. Germline trimming cut 5 bases from V and 4 bases from J; bases unmatched to any gene: 6. Germline V gives CDR1 SGHTA, CDR2 FQGNSA. CDR3 sequence: CASSAYRGVNEKLFF. CDR3 DNA sequence: TGTGCCAGCAGCGCGTACAGGGGGGTTAATGAAAAACTGTTTTTT.

There are a few counts of this clonotype. CDR3 in amino acids: CSAEEGAGTEAFF. The CDR3 DNA follows: TGCAGTGCTGAAGAGGGGGCGGGCACTGAAGCTTTCTTT. The chain employs TRBV20-1 and TRBJ1-1; 7 bases fit TRBD1. J was trimmed by 4 bases and V by 5 bases; bases with no gene match: 7. CDR3 length: 13 residues. CDR1 and CDR2 (germline): DFQATT, SNEGSKA (reference sequence).

The table lists this clonotype with a few counts. The genes are TRBV20-1 and TRBJ2-2; tentatively, D is TRBD2 (5 bases). Germline V gene lookup returns CDR1 DFQATT and CDR2 SNEGSKA (reference sequence). The CDR3 loop spans 14 amino acids. Trimming left V 6 bases short and J 5 bases short, with 16 bases between. The chain's CDR3 is CSALEGLGTGELFF. The CDR3 bases are TGCAGTGCCCTTGAGGGCCTCGGGACCGGGGAGCTGTTTTTT.

The V and J genes are TRBV12-3 or TRBV12-4 and TRBJ1-6; TRBD1 matches 7 bases. This CDR3 has 16 residues. Trimming removed 4 bases from V and 1 base from J; junction bases left unmatched: 4. Here the CDR3 DNA reads TGTGCCAGCAGTTCGGCAGGGGGTTCCTATAATTCACCCCTCCACTTT. The encoded protein is CASSSAGGSYNSPLHF.

This clonotype was counted only a few times. The V and J genes are TRBV24-1 and TRBJ2-1; D is undetermined. Trimming removed 8 bases from V and 7 bases from J, with 5 bases in between. Germline assignment: CDR1 KGHDR and CDR2 SFDVKD. The CDR3 runs 10 residues. The CDR3 loop reads CATILNEQFF. The CDR3 DNA sequence: TGTGCCACCATTTTAAATGAGCAGTTCTTC.

This chain joins TRBV9 and TRBJ2-7, with 8 bases aligning to TRBD1. From germline, CDR1 is SGDLS and CDR2 YYNGEE. V shed 1 base and J 8 bases; nucleotides not matched to a gene: 5. CDR3 length: 13 residues. As DNA, the CDR3 is TGTGCCAGCAGCGTATATTGGACAGGGAAGCAGTACTTC. Translating gives CASSVYWTGKQYF.

In its sample, this clonotype was seen a few times. The chain carries TRBV5-1 and TRBJ2-7; D is uncertain. The CDR3 loop spans 12 amino acids. Germline assignment: CDR1 SGHRS and CDR2 YFSETQ. With 0 bases removed from V and 5 bases from J, the gap between germline ends came to 6 bases. CDR3 coding DNA: TGCGCCAGCAGCTTGGCCCAGGACGAGCAGTACTTC. Translation: CASSLAQDEQYF.

The chain links TRBV6-1 to TRBJ1-2; D is unresolved. V was trimmed by 4 bases and J by 1 base, leaving 7 bases between them. CDR1 is MNHNS and CDR2 is SASEGT in the germline V gene. The CDR3 totals 13 residues. CDR3: CASSATDNYGYTF. For the CDR3, the DNA is TGTGCCAGCAGTGCCACAGATAACTATGGCTACACCTTC.

This clonotype was observed a few times. The chain couples TRBV20-1 to TRBJ2-7; 9 bases match TRBD1. Germline V gene data show CDR1 as DFQATT and CDR2 as SNEGSKA (reference sequence). Germline trimming cut 3 bases from V and 4 bases from J; bases unmatched to any gene: 16. The CDR3 contains 17 residues. CDR3 region: CSARNPRDRVSGYEQYF. The CDR3 bases are TGCAGTGCTAGGAACCCCCGGGACAGGGTTAGCGGTTACGAGCAGTACTTC.

This clonotype was recorded many times. The chain joins TRBV4-1 to TRBJ2-3, with D uncertain. The germline V and J ends were trimmed by 6 bases and 4 bases, with 14 bases remaining between them. The CDR3 is made up of 14 amino acids. Germline V gene data show CDR1 as MGHRA and CDR2 as YSYEKL. CDR3 protein: CASRVERRSDTQYF. In DNA form, the CDR3 reads TGCGCCAGCAGGGTCGAGAGGCGCTCAGATACGCAGTATTTT.